This T cell receptor beta chain was found in a study of cytomegalovirus exposure and HLA in healthy donors. Study-wide results and limits: With later analysis, a missense DCLRE1C variant became linked to TCR beta V- and J-gene trimming. Earlier analysis yielded a pattern in which most TCR beta V segments were productive about 90% or about 30% of the time. Links to common viral pathogens appeared, in a later analysis, for several of the most significant clusters. Association with HLA alleles at 0.05 false discovery rate was found for around 17,000 TCR beta sequences in a later analysis.

As concerns this clone: Its antigen is unidentified.

The PCR had 60 Vbeta and 13 Jbeta primers. Using immunoSEQ multiplex PCR, the repertoire was profiled, and TCRdb retains in-frame clones only, with some absent. The sample consists of 150,000 to 200,000 clones, roughly 79% of them appearing once. Germline V gene lookup returns CDR1 SGHDT and CDR2 YYEEEE. This CDR3 has 17 amino acids. V gave up 1 base and J gave up 5 bases; unmatched junction bases: 14. The rearrangement joins TRBV5-6 to TRBJ2-5; 7 bases are a match to TRBD2. The receptor comes from a man between 18 and 29 years old in good health and CMV-seropositive. Sequencing was done on a sample of PBMCs. The CDR3 DNA follows: TGTGCCAGCAGCTTGTGGGGGGGGATTGCGGTAGGGGAGACCCAGTACTTC. It yields the protein CASSLWGGIAVGETQYF.